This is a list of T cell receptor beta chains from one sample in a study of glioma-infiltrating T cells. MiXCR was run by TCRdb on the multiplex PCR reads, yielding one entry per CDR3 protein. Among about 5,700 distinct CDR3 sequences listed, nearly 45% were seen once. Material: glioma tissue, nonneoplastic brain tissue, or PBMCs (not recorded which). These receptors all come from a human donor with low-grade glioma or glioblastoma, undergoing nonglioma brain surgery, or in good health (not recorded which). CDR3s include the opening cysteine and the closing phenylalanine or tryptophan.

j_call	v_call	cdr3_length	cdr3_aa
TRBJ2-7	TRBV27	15	CASSAPSGRPYEQYF
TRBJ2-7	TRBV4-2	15	CASSQVWDTVYEQYF
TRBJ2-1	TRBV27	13	CASSFVAYNEQLF
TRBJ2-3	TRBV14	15	CAVGAGGSGTDTQYF
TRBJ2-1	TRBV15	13	CATTSSGYNEQFF
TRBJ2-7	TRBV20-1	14	CSARPGGGNYEQYF
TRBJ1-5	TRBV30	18	CAWSASSGSYYSNQLQHF
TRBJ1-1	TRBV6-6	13	CASSYSMNTEAFF
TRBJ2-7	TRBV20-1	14	CSARDGLAGYEQYF
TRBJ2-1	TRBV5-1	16	CASSLSQGDSMDEQFF
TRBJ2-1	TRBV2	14	CATKDRGFYNEQFF
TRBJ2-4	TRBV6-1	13	CASSETGIYIQYF
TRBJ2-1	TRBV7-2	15	CASSLIAGGVHEQFF
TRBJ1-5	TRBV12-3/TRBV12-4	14	CASSLYGSNQPQHF